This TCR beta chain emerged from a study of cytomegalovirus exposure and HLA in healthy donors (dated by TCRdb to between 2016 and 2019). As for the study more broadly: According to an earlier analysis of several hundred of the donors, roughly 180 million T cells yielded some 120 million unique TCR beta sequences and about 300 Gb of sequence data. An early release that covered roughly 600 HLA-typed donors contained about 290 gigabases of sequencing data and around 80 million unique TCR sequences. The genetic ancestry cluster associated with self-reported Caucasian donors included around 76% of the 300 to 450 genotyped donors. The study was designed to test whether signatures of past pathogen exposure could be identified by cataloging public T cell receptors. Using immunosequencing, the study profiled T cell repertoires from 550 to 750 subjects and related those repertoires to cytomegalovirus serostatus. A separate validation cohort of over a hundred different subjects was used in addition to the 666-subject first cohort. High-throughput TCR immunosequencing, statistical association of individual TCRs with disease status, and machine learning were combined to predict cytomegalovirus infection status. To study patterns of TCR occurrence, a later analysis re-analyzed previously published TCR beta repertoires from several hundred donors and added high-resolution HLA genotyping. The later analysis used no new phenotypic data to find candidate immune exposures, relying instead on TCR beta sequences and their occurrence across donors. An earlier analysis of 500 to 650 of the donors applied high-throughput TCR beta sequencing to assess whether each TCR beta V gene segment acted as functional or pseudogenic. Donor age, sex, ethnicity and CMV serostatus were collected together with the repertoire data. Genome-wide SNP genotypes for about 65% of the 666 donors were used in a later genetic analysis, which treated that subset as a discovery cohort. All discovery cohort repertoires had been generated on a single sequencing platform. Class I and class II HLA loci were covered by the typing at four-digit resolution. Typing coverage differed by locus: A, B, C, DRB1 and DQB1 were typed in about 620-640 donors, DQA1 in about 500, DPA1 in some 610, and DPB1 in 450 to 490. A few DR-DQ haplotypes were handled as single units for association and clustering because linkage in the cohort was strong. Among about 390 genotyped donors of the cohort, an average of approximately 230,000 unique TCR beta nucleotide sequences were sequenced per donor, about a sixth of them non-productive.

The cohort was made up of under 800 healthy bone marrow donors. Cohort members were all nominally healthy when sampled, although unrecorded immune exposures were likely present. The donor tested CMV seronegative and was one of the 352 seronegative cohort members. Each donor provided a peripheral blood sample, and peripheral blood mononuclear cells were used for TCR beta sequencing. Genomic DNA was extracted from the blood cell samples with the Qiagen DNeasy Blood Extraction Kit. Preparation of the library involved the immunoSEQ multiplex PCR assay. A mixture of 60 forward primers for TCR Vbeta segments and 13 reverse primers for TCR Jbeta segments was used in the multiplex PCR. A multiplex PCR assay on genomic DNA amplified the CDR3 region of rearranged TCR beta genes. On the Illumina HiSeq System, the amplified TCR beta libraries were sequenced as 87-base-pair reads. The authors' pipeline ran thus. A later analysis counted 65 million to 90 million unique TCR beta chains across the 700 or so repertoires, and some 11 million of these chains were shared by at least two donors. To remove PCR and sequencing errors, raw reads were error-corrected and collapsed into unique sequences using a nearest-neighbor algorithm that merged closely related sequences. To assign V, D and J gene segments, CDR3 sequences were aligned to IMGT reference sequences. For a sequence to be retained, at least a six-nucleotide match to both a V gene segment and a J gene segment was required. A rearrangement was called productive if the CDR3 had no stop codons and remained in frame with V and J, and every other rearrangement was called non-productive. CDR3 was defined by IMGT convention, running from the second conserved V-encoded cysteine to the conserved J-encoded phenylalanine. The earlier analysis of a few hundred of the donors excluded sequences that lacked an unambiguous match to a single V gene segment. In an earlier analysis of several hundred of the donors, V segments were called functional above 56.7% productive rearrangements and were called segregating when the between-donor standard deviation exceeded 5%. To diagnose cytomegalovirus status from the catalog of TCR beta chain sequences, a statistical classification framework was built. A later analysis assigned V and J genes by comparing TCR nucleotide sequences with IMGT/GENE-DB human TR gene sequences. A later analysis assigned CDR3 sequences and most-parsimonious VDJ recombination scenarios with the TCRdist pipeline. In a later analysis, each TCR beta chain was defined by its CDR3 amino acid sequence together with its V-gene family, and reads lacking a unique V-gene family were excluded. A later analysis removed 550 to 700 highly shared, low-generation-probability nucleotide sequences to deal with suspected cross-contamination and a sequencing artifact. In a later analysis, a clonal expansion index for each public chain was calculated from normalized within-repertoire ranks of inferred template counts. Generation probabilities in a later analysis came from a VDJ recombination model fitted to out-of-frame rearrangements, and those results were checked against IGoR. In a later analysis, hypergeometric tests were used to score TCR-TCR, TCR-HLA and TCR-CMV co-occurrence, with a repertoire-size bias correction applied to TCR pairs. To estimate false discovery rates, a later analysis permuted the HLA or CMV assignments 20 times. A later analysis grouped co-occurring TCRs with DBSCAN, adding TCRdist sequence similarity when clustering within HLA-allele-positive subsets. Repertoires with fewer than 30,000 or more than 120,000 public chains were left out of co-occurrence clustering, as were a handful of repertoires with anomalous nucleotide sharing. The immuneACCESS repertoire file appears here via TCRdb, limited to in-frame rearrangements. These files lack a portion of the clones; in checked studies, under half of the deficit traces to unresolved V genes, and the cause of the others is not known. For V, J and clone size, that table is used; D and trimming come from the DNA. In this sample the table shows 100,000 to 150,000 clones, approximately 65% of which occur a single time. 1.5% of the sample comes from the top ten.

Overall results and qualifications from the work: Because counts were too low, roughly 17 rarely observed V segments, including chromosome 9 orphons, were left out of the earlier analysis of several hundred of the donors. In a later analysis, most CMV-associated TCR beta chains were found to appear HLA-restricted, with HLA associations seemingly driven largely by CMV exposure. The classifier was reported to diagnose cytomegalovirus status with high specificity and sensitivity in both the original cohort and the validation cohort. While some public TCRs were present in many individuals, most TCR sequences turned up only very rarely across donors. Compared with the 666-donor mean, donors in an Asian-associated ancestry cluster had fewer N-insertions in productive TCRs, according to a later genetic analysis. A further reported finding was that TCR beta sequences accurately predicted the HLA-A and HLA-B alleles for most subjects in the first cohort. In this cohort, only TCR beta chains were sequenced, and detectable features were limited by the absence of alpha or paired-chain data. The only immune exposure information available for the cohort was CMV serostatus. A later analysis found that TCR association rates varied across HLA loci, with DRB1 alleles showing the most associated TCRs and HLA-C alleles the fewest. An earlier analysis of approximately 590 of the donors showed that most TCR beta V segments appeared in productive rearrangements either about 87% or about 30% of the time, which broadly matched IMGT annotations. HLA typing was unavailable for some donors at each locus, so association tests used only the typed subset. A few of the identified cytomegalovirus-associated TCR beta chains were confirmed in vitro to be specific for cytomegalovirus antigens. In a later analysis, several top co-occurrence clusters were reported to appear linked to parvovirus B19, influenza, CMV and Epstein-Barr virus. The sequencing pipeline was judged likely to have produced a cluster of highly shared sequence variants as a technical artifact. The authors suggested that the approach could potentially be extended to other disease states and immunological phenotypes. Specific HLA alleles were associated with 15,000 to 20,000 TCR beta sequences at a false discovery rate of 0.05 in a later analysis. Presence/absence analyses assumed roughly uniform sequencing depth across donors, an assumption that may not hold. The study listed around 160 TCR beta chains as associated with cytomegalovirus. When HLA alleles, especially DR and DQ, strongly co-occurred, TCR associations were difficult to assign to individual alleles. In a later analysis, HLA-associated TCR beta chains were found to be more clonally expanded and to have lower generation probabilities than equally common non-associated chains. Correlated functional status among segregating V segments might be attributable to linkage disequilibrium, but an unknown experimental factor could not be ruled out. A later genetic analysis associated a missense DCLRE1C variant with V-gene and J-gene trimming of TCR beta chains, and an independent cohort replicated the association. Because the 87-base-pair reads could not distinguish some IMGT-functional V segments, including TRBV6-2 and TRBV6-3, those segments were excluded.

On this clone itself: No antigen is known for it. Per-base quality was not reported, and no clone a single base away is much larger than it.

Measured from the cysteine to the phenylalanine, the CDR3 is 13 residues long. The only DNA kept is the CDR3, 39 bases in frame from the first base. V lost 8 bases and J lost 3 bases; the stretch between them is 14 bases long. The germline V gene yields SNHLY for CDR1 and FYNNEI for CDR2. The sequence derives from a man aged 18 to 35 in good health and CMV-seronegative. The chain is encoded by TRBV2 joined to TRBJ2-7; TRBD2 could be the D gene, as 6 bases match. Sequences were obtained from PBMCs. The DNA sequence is TGTGCCAGCGGGACTGCGCCTAACTACGAGCAGTACTTC. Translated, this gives CASGTAPNYEQYF.